The rows below give T cell receptor beta chains drawn from one sample of a study of T cells expressing NK-cell markers. From its re-call of the 5' RACE reads, TCRdb lists each CDR3 protein once, without DNA. Recorded for this sample: about 460,000 distinct CDR3 sequences. Sequencing used blood T cells: a sorted CD56 or NKG2C T cell subset, CD4+ or CD8+ T cells, or bulk PBMC T cells (not recorded which). These receptors were collected from a woman aged 45-65 years in good health. Each CDR3 is given with its conserved first and last residue.

TRBV7-9	15	TRBJ2-2	CASSEPGQGTGELFF
TRBV7-9	15	TRBJ1-4	CASSLATGRNEKLFF
TRBV7-2	16	TRBJ2-2	CASSSGTGVNTGELFF
TRBV28	15	TRBJ2-1	CASSLRDRDGNEQFF
TRBV5-1	15	TRBJ2-6	CASSLYGDGANVLTF
TRBV5-1	18	TRBJ2-1	CASSGVLAGPASYNEQFF
TRBV20-1	12	TRBJ2-3	CSSTGFSDTQYF
TRBV18	17	TRBJ2-2	CASSTPGTGVFTGELFF
TRBV6-1	14	TRBJ2-1	CASSEPGRAVEQFF
TRBV20-1	13	TRBJ2-7	CSAMGQGFNEQYF
TRBV27	13	TRBJ2-2	CASNSRNTGELFF
TRBV7-9	16	TRBJ1-4	CASSLATGATNEKLFF
TRBV12-3/TRBV12-4	15	TRBJ2-7	CASRPSGRASYEQYF
TRBV3-1	18	TRBJ2-4	CASSEFSGGRAIKNIQYF
TRBV5-1	12	TRBJ1-2	CASSFSEGGYTF
TRBV7-8	14	TRBJ1-2	CASSLGQVNYGYTF
TRBV9	15	TRBJ2-6	CASSPDRGGFSVLTF
TRBV5-1	15	TRBJ2-3	CASSLSQATTDTQYF
TRBV9	14	TRBJ2-3	CASSVLESTDTQYF
TRBV29-1	16	TRBJ2-3	CSVEVTGGDSTDTQYF
TRBV7-9	16	TRBJ2-1	CASSSRWDRGKGEQFF
TRBV14	15	TRBJ2-1	CASSQPRSGTNEQFF
TRBV9	15	TRBJ2-3	CASSVDPQRADTQYF
TRBV29-1	14	TRBJ1-1	CSVENRLVNTEAFF
TRBV29-1	13	TRBJ1-4	CSVEPKEGEKLFF
TRBV15	13	TRBJ1-6	CATSNRGDSPLHF
TRBV29-1	11	TRBJ2-1	CSVETRGEQFF
TRBV20-1	18	TRBJ1-1	CSARRTGTGGKWSTEAFF
TRBV9	15	TRBJ2-1	CASSVAQRERHEQFF
TRBV7-9	15	TRBJ1-1	CASRNPGRGHTEAFF
TRBV5-1	14	TRBJ2-5	CASSLIQQIETQYF
TRBV12-3/TRBV12-4	12	TRBJ2-2	CASSLGFGELFF
TRBV12-3/TRBV12-4	15	TRBJ1-3	CASSKQAISGNTIYF